This is a list of T cell receptor beta chains from one sample in a study of blood T cell repertoires in COVID-19. Profiled with immunoSEQ multiplex PCR; TCRdb holds only in-frame clones, not every one. The sample lists around 500,000 clones, over 75% occurring once. Sequenced: peripheral blood. The receptor source for this set is a human donor in a cohort sampled during active COVID-19. The CDR3 runs from the conserved cysteine through the conserved F or W. The D gene is left open where the match is weak. Expanded clones get a size class; other rows say once, few or many, or leave the size out.

d_call	j_call	clone_size	v_call	cdr3_aa	cdr3_nt
TRBD2	TRBJ2-4	.	TRBV7-3	CASSLNGGRNGNIQYF	TGTGCCAGCAGCTTAAATGGCGGGAGGAATGGAAACATTCAGTACTTC
.	TRBJ2-6	.	TRBV15	CATSRVGSGANVLTF	TGTGCCACCAGCAGAGTCGGGTCTGGGGCCAACGTCCTGACTTTC
.	TRBJ2-7	.	TRBV6-2/TRBV6-3	CASSYLSRQYF	TGTGCCAGCAGTTACTTGAGCCGGCAGTACTTC
.	TRBJ1-1	.	TRBV7-2	CASSFTGEIEAFF	TGTGCCAGCAGCTTTACTGGGGAGATTGAAGCTTTCTTT
TRBD2	TRBJ2-3	.	TRBV7-9	CASSWAPSGRTDTQYF	TGTGCCAGCAGCTGGGCCCCTAGCGGTCGCACAGATACGCAGTATTTT
TRBD1	TRBJ2-7	.	TRBV3-1/TRBV3-2	CASSPLDRAGEQYF	TGTGCCAGCAGCCCTCTCGACAGGGCTGGGGAGCAGTACTTC
.	TRBJ1-1	.	TRBV29-1	CSVVDPGRIAFF	TGCAGCGTTGTGGACCCGGGGAGAATAGCTTTCTTT
TRBD2	TRBJ2-4	once	TRBV19	CASSPPLGLAGVAKNIQYF	TGTGCCAGTAGCCCCCCGCTGGGACTAGCGGGCGTAGCCAAAAACATTCAGTACTTC
.	TRBJ2-3	.	TRBV5-6	CASSLGGYTDTQYF	TGTGCCAGCAGCTTGGGAGGGTACACAGATACGCAGTATTTT
TRBD1	TRBJ2-7	.	TRBV27	CASSLSETGVTYEQYF	TGTGCCAGCAGTTTATCAGAAACAGGGGTAACCTACGAGCAGTACTTC
TRBD1	TRBJ2-7	.	TRBV7-9	CASSSGTGVREQYF	TGTGCCAGCAGCTCCGGGACAGGGGTACGCGAGCAGTACTTC
.	TRBJ2-7	.	TRBV7-9	CASSFDYSYEQYF	TGTGCCAGCAGCTTCGACTACAGCTACGAGCAGTACTTC
.	TRBJ1-5	.	TRBV30	CAWSARKDSSQHF	TGTGCCTGGAGTGCCCGAAAGGACAGCAGCCAGCATTTT
.	TRBJ2-6	.	TRBV19	CASRRGGHGANVLTF	TGTGCCAGTAGGAGGGGGGGTCATGGGGCCAACGTCCTGACTTTC
TRBD1	TRBJ1-1	few	TRBV11-3	CASSSRTGNTEAFF	TGTGCCAGCAGCTCCCGGACAGGGAACACTGAAGCTTTCTTT
TRBD1	TRBJ2-7	once	TRBV27	CASSLPPGQGIPYEQYF	TGTGCCAGCAGTTTGCCGCCGGGACAGGGTATTCCCTACGAGCAGTACTTC
.	TRBJ1-1	.	TRBV6-1	CASSEAGTGNTEAFF	TGTGCCAGCAGTGAAGCGGGCACCGGAAACACTGAAGCTTTCTTT
.	TRBJ1-2	.	TRBV2	CAIFRGTYGYTF	TGTGCCATCTTTCGAGGAACTTATGGCTACACCTTC
.	TRBJ2-3	.	TRBV3-1/TRBV3-2	CASSGRTDTQYF	TGTGCCAGCAGCGGGAGGACAGATACGCAGTATTTT
.	TRBJ1-2	.	TRBV6-6	CASRNTGRTNYGYTF	TGTGCCAGCAGGAATACCGGACGGACAAACTATGGCTACACCTTC
.	TRBJ2-2	.	TRBV12-3/TRBV12-4	CASSPDTGELFF	TGTGCCAGCAGTCCCGACACCGGGGAGCTGTTTTTT
TRBD1	TRBJ1-1	.	TRBV5-1	CASSRGQGDTEAFF	TGCGCCAGCAGCAGAGGACAGGGAGACACTGAAGCTTTCTTT
.	TRBJ2-3	.	TRBV30	CAWSPSGEGRRRYTQYF	TGTGCCTGGAGTCCGTCCGGGGAAGGGCGACGGAGGTATACGCAGTATTTT
.	TRBJ1-2	.	TRBV30	CAWSVRGLNYGYTF	TGTGCCTGGAGTGTACGAGGACTCAACTATGGCTACACCTTC
.	TRBJ2-5	.	TRBV7-3	CASSLVRGIQYF	TGTGCCAGCAGCTTAGTCAGGGGTATCCAGTACTTC
TRBD2	TRBJ2-7	.	TRBV7-9	CASSTLGTSGGVEEQYF	TGTGCCAGCAGCACACTTGGCACTAGCGGGGGAGTGGAGGAGCAGTACTTC